Each of the 14 T cell receptor beta chains below was sequenced from the same sample in a study of T-cell reconstitution after alpha-beta-depleted transplantation in children. Preparation of the TCRbeta library involved a method that used unique molecular identifiers. Using its own MiXCR run on the PCR reads, TCRdb lists one record per CDR3 protein. The sample has about 580,000 distinct CDR3 sequences, roughly 27% seen once; the top ten hold just over 35%. The material was PBMCs, obtained before TCRalphabeta/CD19-depleted stem cell transplant. The source is a boy in the first two years of life with Wiskott-Aldrich syndrome, due to receive a stem cell transplant.

V and J are TRBV28 and TRBJ1-4, with D hard to call. The CDR3 is 14 residues long. In germline, CDR1 is MDHEN, CDR2 SYDVKM. Between the trimmed V and J ends, which lost 6 bases and 4 bases, there was a span of 12 bases. CDR3 nucleotide sequence: TGTGCCAGCAGGAGAGGGAGCTTTAATGAAAAACTGTTTTTT. It encodes CASRRGSFNEKLFF.

The CDR3 nucleotides read TGCAGTGCCCCTAGGGGTGGCACAGATACGCAGTATTTT. Encoded protein: CSAPRGGTDTQYF. V is TRBV20-1 and J is TRBJ2-3; D is perhaps TRBD1 (5 bases). Germline assignment: CDR1 DFQATT and CDR2 SNEGSKA (reference sequence). V lost 6 bases and J lost 1, with 11 bases in between. This CDR3 comprises 13 residues.

The chain employs TRBV7-2 and TRBJ1-5; D ambiguous. Trimming took off 5 bases at V and 7 bases at J, with 9 bases between the two ends. Germline loops: CDR1 SGHTA, CDR2 FQGNSA. The CDR3 is 12 amino acids. This chain's CDR3 is CASSRPGQPQHF. The DNA of the CDR3 is TGTGCCAGCAGCCGTCCGGGGCAGCCCCAGCATTTT.

The chain recombines TRBV20-1 with TRBJ2-1; the match to TRBD2 covers 14 bases. This CDR3 comprises 14 residues. V lost 4 bases to trimming and J lost 8 bases; unmatched junction nucleotides: 4. The germline gives CDR1 DFQATT, CDR2 SNEGSKA (reference sequence). CDR3 DNA sequence: TGCAGTGCTACGACTAGCGGGAGGGTCTATGAGCAGTTCTTC. It specifies CSATTSGRVYEQFF.

There are a few counts of this clonotype. The J gene is TRBJ1-3, the V gene TRBV7-2, with D perhaps matching TRBD1 (6 bases). The CDR3 runs 14 residues. Germline-derived CDR1 and CDR2 are SGHTA and FQGNSA. V gave up 4 bases and J gave up 4 bases, with 11 bases separating them. The CDR3 region has the DNA TGTGCCAGCAGCTCCGGGACATTCGGAAACACCATATATTTT. Translation gives CASSSGTFGNTIYF. Combining the CDR3 with reference TRBV7-2 and TRBJ1-3 gives the whole variable domain GAGVSQSPSNKVTEKGKDVELRCDPISGHTALYWYRQSLGQGLEFLIYFQGNSAPDKSGLPSDRFSAERTGGSVSTLTIQRTQQEDSAVYLCASSSGTFGNTIYFGEGSWLTVV.

V gene TRBV5-4 combines with J gene TRBJ2-2; 10 bases are a match to TRBD2. Germline loops: CDR1 SGHNT, CDR2 YYREEE (reference sequence). The CDR3 contains 16 residues. Trimming at V came to 4 bases and at J to 2 bases, leaving 5 bases not matched to a gene. The CDR3 spells CASSQGLATNTGELFF. CDR3 DNA sequence: TGTGCCAGCAGCCAGGGACTAGCGACAAACACCGGGGAGCTGTTTTTT. The whole variable domain, remainder taken from reference TRBV5-4 and TRBJ2-2, is ETGVTQSPTHLIKTRGQQVTLRCSSQSGHNTVSWYQQALGQGPQFIFQYYREEENGRGNFPPRFSGLQFPNYSSELNVNALELDDSALYLCASSQGLATNTGELFFGEGSRLTVL.

J is TRBJ2-1 and V is TRBV10-3; no clear D gene. CDR3 size: 13 residues. Looked up from germline, CDR1 is ENHRY and CDR2 is SYGVKD. Trimming took 0 bases from V and 5 from J, leaving 5 bases between them. The CDR3 loop reads CAISESTDNEQFF. The DNA of the CDR3 is TGTGCCATCAGTGAGTCGACCGACAATGAGCAGTTCTTC.

The sample holds a few counts of this clonotype. The CDR3 bases are TGTGCCAGCAGAGCGACAGGGGGCTCCTACGAGCAGTACTTC. This translates into CASRATGGSYEQYF. The rearrangement uses TRBV28 and TRBJ2-7, with TRBD1 identical over 9 bases. This CDR3 has 14 residues. V was pared by 6 bases and J by 0 bases, with 3 bases of the junction left unmatched. Germline values: CDR1 MDHEN, CDR2 SYDVKM.

This clonotype was detected a few times. This chain connects TRBV27 to TRBJ2-7, with TRBD1 identical over 9 bases. The CDR3 is 14 amino acids. CDR1 is MNHEY, CDR2 SMNVEV, per germline (reference sequence). V trimming: 4 bases; J trimming: 7 bases; junction bases outside the gene matches: 8. The CDR3 sequence is CASSWGQGLGEQYF. In DNA, the CDR3 is TGTGCCAGCAGTTGGGGACAGGGTCTCGGGGAGCAGTACTTC.

The chain uses TRBV10-3 and TRBJ2-7; D call uncertain. Germline assignment: CDR1 ENHRY and CDR2 SYGVKD. The CDR3 covers 14 residues. The V gene lost 2 bases and the J gene lost 2 bases, with 10 bases spanning the gap. CDR3 amino acids: CAISESDRTYEQYF. The CDR3 DNA reads TGTGCCATCAGTGAGAGCGACCGAACCTACGAGCAGTACTTC.

V is TRBV27 and J is TRBJ1-1; no reliable D call. The length of the CDR3 is 14 residues. The V and J ends lost 6 bases and 1 base respectively, with 12 bases between them. Looked up from germline, CDR1 is MNHEY and CDR2 is SMNVEV (reference sequence). The CDR3 nucleotides read TGTGCCAGCAGCCGCGTGGGAGAGAACACTGAAGCTTTCTTT. This codes for CASSRVGENTEAFF.

The chain employs TRBV7-9 and TRBJ2-1; 11 bases align to TRBD2. The CDR3 runs 19 residues. Looked up from germline, CDR1 is SEHNR and CDR2 is FQNEAQ (reference sequence). V lost 1 base to trimming and J lost 0 bases; unmatched junction nucleotides: 8. CDR3 sequence (DNA): TGTGCCAGCAGCTTAGTAGGGGCACTAGCGGGGGACTCCTACAATGAGCAGTTCTTC. Encoded protein: CASSLVGALAGDSYNEQFF.

In this sample, this clonotype turned up a few times. A much larger clone is a single base away; this may be a read error. The CDR3 protein is CASTPGQGAYEQYF. CDR3 DNA sequence: TGTGCCAGCACCCCGGGACAGGGGGCCTACGAGCAGTACTTC. The rearrangement links TRBV6-1 to TRBJ2-7; 11 bases are shared with TRBD1. Looked up from germline, CDR1 is MNHNS and CDR2 is SASEGT. The length of the CDR3 is 14 residues. J gave up 2 bases and V 7 bases, and 4 bases lay outside the gene matches.

This clonotype is a singleton in its sample. The genes are TRBV10-3 and TRBJ2-2; weak D call: TRBD1 (5 bases). The CDR3 has 13 amino acids. Germline assignment: CDR1 ENHRY and CDR2 SYGVKD. V gave up 8 bases and J gave up 1 base, with 8 bases separating them. This CDR3 is CAIGAGNTGELFF. The CDR3 nucleotides read TGTGCCATCGGGGCAGGGAACACCGGGGAGCTGTTTTTT.